The 19 T cell receptor beta chains given below trace back to one sample, sequenced in a study of blood T cell repertoires in COVID-19 (dated by TCRdb to between 2020 and 2021). Library preparation employed the immunoSEQ multiplex PCR assay. TCRdb took over this immuneACCESS table, retaining in-frame rearrangements with V and J assigned. Such tables are incomplete; in checked studies, under half of the missing clones stem from an unresolved V gene, and the remainder is unexplained. The sample profile shows almost 350,000 clones; roughly 86% of them were found once. Approximately 0.97% of the sample is in the top ten clones. Specimen: PBMCs or T cells enriched from blood (not recorded which). Receptor source: a woman aged 25 to 39 who had been exposed to COVID-19.

CDR3 protein: CASSSLRGALVNEQFF. CDR3 nucleotide sequence: TGTGCCAGCTCATCACTCCGGGGGGCGTTGGTCAATGAGCAGTTCTTC. V and J are TRBV18 and TRBJ2-1, with a tentative D call TRBD2 (7 bases). Germline-derived CDR1 and CDR2 are KGHSH and LQKENI. V lost 5 bases to trimming and J lost 6 bases, with 20 bases between them. The CDR3 is made up of 16 amino acids.

The chain couples TRBV18 to TRBJ1-5; 11 bases map to TRBD1. Germline V gene sequence: CDR1 KGHSH, CDR2 LQKENI. This CDR3 has 16 residues. J lost 6 bases, V lost 3 bases, and 7 bases had no gene match. The CDR3 coding sequence is TGTGCCAGCTCACCCGGACAGGGGGCCCTCGGTCAGCCCCAGCATTTT. Protein: CASSPGQGALGQPQHF.

This clone was seen a handful of times. The CDR3 nucleotides are TGTGCCAGCAGTTTCAGGGTAAACGGGGAGCTGTTTTTT. It yields the protein CASSFRVNGELFF. The J gene is TRBJ2-2, the V gene TRBV12-3 or TRBV12-4; a weak D match, TRBD1 (5 bases). Trimming cost V 3 bases and J 7 bases, with 9 bases left between them. CDR3 length: 13 residues.

V is TRBV5-1 and J is TRBJ2-1; D not certain. This CDR3 contains 16 residues. CDR1 and CDR2 (germline): SGHRS, YFSETQ. V dropped 0 bases and J dropped 0 bases, with 10 bases sitting between them. CDR3 sequence: CASSLDVPSSYNEQFF. CDR3 in DNA: TGCGCCAGCAGCTTGGACGTTCCGAGCTCCTACAATGAGCAGTTCTTC.

This clone was counted a single time. The chain recombines TRBV12-5 with TRBJ2-1; D call uncertain. V lost 5 bases to trimming and J lost 15 bases, with 14 bases between them. The germline CDR1 and CDR2 sequences are LGHNT and FRNRAP. The CDR3 totals 11 residues. The CDR3 here is CASGIAGPGFF. The CDR3 coding sequence is TGTGCTAGTGGTATCGCAGGCCCAGGGTTCTTC.

This rearrangement joins TRBV28 to TRBJ2-7; 12 bases fit TRBD2. The germline CDR1 and CDR2 sequences are MDHEN and SYDVKM. V dropped 3 bases and J dropped 2; count of bases not matched to a gene: 2. This CDR3 is built from 15 residues. Written as DNA, the CDR3 is TGTGCCAGCAGTTTCTGGACTAGCGGGACCTACGAGCAGTACTTC. This translates into CASSFWTSGTYEQYF. Looking up the rest from reference TRBV28 and TRBJ2-7 gives the full variable domain: DVKVTQSSRYLVKRTGEKVFLECVQDMDHENMFWYRQDPGLGLRLIYFSYDVKMKEKGDIPEGYSVSREKKERFSLILESASTNQTSMYLCASSFWTSGTYEQYFGPGTRLTVT.

This chain uses TRBV24-1 with TRBJ1-6, with 9 bases that match TRBD1. The CDR3 runs to 14 residues. Germline assignment: CDR1 KGHDR and CDR2 SFDVKD. J was trimmed by 10 bases and V by 7 bases; bases with no gene match: 7. CDR3 sequence (DNA): TGTGCCACCAGCCCCAGGGACAGGGACTCACCCCTCCACTTT. Protein product: CATSPRDRDSPLHF.

The chain links TRBV20-1 to TRBJ1-6, with no clear D. The CDR3 covers 11 residues. Germline CDR1 reads DFQATT; CDR2 reads SNEGSKA (reference sequence). V was clipped by 3 bases and J by 7 bases, with 4 bases between them. CDR3 bases: TGCAGTGCTAGTCGGAATTCACCCCTCCACTTT. It yields the protein CSASRNSPLHF.

The V and J genes are TRBV6-5 and TRBJ2-2, with D hard to call. Germline CDR1 and CDR2: MNHEY and SVGAGI. V was clipped by 0 bases and J by 6 bases, with 5 bases between them. The CDR3 is made up of 13 amino acids. As DNA, the CDR3 is TGTGCCAGCAGTTACTCTGCGGCCGGGGAGCTGTTTTTT. Its protein is CASSYSAAGELFF.

This clone occurred a few times. The chain joins TRBV28 to TRBJ2-7; D possibly corresponds to TRBD1 (5 bases). The CDR3 consists of 13 residues. The germline V and J ends were trimmed by 5 bases and 3 bases, with 11 bases remaining between them. Germline V lookup: CDR1 MDHEN, CDR2 SYDVKM. CDR3 loop: CASSRFRDYEQYF. In DNA, the CDR3 is TGTGCCAGCAGTCGGTTCAGGGACTACGAGCAGTACTTC.

The rearrangement links TRBV5-1 to TRBJ2-1; 7 nucleotides match TRBD2. Germline V gives CDR1 SGHRS, CDR2 YFSETQ. V trimming: 1 base; J trimming: 5 bases; junction bases outside the gene matches: 3. CDR3 length: 14 amino acids. The CDR3 sequence is CASSLTSANNEQFF. The CDR3 region has the DNA TGCGCCAGCAGCTTGACTAGCGCTAACAATGAGCAGTTCTTC. Drawing the rest from reference TRBV5-1 and TRBJ2-1, the complete variable domain is KAGVTQTPRYLIKTRGQQVTLSCSPISGHRSVSWYQQTPGQGLQFLFEYFSETQRNKGNFPGRFSGRQFSNSRSEMNVSTLELGDSALYLCASSLTSANNEQFFGPGTRLTVL.

This clone was picked up a small number of times. V is TRBV28 and J is TRBJ2-1; tentative D call: TRBD2 (5 bases). Trimming pared 6 bases from V and 4 bases from J, leaving 16 bases between. The CDR3 loop spans 15 amino acids. Germline V gene lookup returns CDR1 MDHEN and CDR2 SYDVKM. The CDR3 nucleotides are TGTGCCAGCAGCCCAACTAGTTCCCCATACAATGAGCAGTTCTTC. Protein: CASSPTSSPYNEQFF.

The chain joins TRBV5-4 to TRBJ2-7; 10 nucleotides align to TRBD2. The CDR3 is 14 residues long. Germline CDR1 is SGHNT and CDR2 is YYREEE (reference sequence). The V gene end was trimmed by 3 bases and the J gene end by 3 bases; junction bases not matched to a gene: 3. The CDR3 coding sequence is TGTGCCAGCAGCTCGTGGACTAGCGGCTACGAGCAGTACTTC. This gives the protein CASSSWTSGYEQYF.

V usage is TRBV18 and J usage is TRBJ2-7; 10 bases are shared with TRBD2. The germline V gene encodes CDR1 KGHSH and CDR2 LQKENI. The CDR3 is made up of 16 amino acids. V shed 0 bases and J 2 bases; nucleotides not matched to a gene: 4. This CDR3 is CASSPPSGRATYEQYF. The CDR3 coding sequence is TGTGCCAGCTCACCACCGAGCGGGAGGGCCACCTACGAGCAGTACTTC.

This clone turned up a few times. The V and J genes are TRBV30 and TRBJ1-5; TRBD1 matches at 9 bases. CDR3 length: 17 residues. The germline gives CDR1 GTSNPN, CDR2 SVGIG (reference sequence). Trimming cost V 0 bases and J 0 bases; bases outside gene matches: 6. CDR3 residues: CAWSVNRGQDSNQPQHF. In DNA form, the CDR3 reads TGTGCCTGGAGTGTAAACAGGGGGCAGGATAGCAATCAGCCCCAGCATTTT.

J is TRBJ2-7 and V is TRBV5-8; possibly TRBD1 for D (6 bases). V was cut by 0 bases and J by 0 bases, with 7 bases left in between. This CDR3 is 14 amino acids long. Looked up from germline, CDR1 is SGHTS and CDR2 is YDEGEE. In DNA form, the CDR3 reads TGTGCCAGCAGCTTGGGGGGGCGCTCCTACGAGCAGTACTTC. It is translated as CASSLGGRSYEQYF.

The V and J genes are TRBV10-3 and TRBJ2-3; no firm D call. V was pared by 2 bases and J by 3 bases, with 15 bases between. Germline V gene lookup returns CDR1 ENHRY and CDR2 SYGVKD. CDR3 size: 16 residues. CDR3 in amino acids: CAISELAARRTDTQYF. The CDR3 region has the DNA TGTGCCATCAGTGAGCTTGCGGCCCGCCGGACAGATACGCAGTATTTT.

This rearrangement joins TRBV28 to TRBJ2-3; no definite D call. Trimming stripped 2 bases from V and 2 bases from J, with 5 bases between. This CDR3 comprises 13 residues. Germline values: CDR1 MDHEN, CDR2 SYDVKM. The CDR3 sequence: CASSLTPTDTQYF. The CDR3 DNA sequence: TGTGCCAGCAGTTTAACACCCACAGATACGCAGTATTTT.

This chain joins TRBV28 and TRBJ2-2; 8 bases match TRBD2. J gave up 7 bases and V 6 bases, and 10 bases lay outside the gene matches. In germline, CDR1 is MDHEN, CDR2 SYDVKM. This CDR3 is built from 15 residues. CDR3: CASRSGTRLSGELFF. The CDR3 DNA reads TGTGCCAGCAGATCCGGGACTAGGCTGAGCGGGGAGCTGTTTTTT.